This T cell receptor beta chain was sequenced for a study of blood T cell repertoires in COVID-19. The wider study: The United States, Italy and Spain supplied acute and convalescent COVID-19 samples.

Germline loops: CDR1 MDHEN, CDR2 SYDVKM. V was cut by 5 bases and J by 0 bases, with 11 bases left in between. This CDR3 region has 16 residues. In the original workflow: Nucleated cell number was recorded as an estimate derived from reference gene primer amplification. Clones were read by immunoSEQ multiplex PCR, and TCRdb kept only the in-frame ones, dropping some. V and J calls and clone size are copied from that table; D and trimming were computed from the DNA. In the table there are tens of thousands of clones, under 80% of which are singletons. Source material: peripheral blood. This TCR came from a human donor in a cohort sampled during active COVID-19. The chain employs TRBV28 and TRBJ2-6, with TRBD1 as a possible D gene (6 bases). The CDR3, as DNA: TGTGCCAGCAGTCCAGGGGCCCCCTCTGGGGCCAACGTCCTGACTTTC. Translating it yields CASSPGAPSGANVLTF.